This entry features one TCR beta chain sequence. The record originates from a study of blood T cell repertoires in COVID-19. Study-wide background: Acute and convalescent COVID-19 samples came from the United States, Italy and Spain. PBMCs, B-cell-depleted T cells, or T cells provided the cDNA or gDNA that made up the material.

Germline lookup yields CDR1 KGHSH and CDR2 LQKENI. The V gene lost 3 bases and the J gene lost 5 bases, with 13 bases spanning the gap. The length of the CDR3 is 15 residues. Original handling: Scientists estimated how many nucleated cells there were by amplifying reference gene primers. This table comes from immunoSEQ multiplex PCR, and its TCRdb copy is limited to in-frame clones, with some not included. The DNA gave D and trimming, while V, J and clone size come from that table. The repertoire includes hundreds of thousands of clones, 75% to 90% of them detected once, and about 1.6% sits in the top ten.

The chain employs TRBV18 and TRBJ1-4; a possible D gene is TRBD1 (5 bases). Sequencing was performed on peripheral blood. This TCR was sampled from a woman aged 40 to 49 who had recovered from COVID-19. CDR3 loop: CASSPPGRANEKLFF. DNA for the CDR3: TGTGCCAGCTCACCGCCCGGCAGGGCCAATGAAAAACTGTTTTTT.